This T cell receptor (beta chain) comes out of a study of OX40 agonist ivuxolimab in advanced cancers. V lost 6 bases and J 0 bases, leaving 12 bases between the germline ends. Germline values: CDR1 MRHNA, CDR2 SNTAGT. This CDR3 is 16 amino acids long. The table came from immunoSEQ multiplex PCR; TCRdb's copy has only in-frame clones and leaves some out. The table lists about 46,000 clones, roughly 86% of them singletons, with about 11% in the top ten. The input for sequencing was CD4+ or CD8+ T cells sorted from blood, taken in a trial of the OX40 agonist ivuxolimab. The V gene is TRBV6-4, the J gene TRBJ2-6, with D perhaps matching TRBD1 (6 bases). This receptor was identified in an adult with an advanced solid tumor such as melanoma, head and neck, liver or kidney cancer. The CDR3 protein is CASRDRCSSGANVLTF. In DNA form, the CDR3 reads TGTGCCAGCAGAGACAGGTGCTCCTCTGGGGCCAACGTCCTGACTTTC.